This note documents a single TCR beta chain sequence. The target of this receptor is not known. No base qualities exist here, and no much larger clone lies one base off it. The entry originates in a study of cytomegalovirus exposure and HLA in healthy donors listed by TCRdb under 2017. Turning to the overall study: According to an earlier analysis of 587 of the donors, about 190 million T cells yielded approximately 120 million unique TCR beta sequences and about 300 Gb of sequence data. An early release that covered 640 HLA-typed donors contained 300 to 350 gigabases of sequencing data and about 84 million unique TCR sequences. Among the roughly 400 genotyped donors, approximately 76% belonged to the genetic ancestry cluster associated with self-reported Caucasian donors. The study aimed to test whether signatures of past pathogen exposure could be identified by cataloging public T cell receptors. The T cell repertoires of around 730 subjects were profiled by immunosequencing and related to cytomegalovirus serostatus. In addition to the first cohort of around 670 subjects, a separate validation cohort of 120 different subjects was used. To predict cytomegalovirus infection status, the study brought together high-throughput TCR immunosequencing, statistical association of individual TCRs with disease status, and machine learning. A later analysis re-examined previously published TCR beta repertoires from roughly 650 donors and added high-resolution HLA genotyping to investigate patterns of TCR occurrence. Rather than using new phenotypic data, the later analysis identified candidate immune exposures from TCR beta sequences and from how often those sequences occurred across donors. An earlier analysis of a few hundred of the donors applied high-throughput TCR beta sequencing to assess whether each TCR beta V gene segment acted as functional or pseudogenic. Alongside the repertoire data, information on donor age, sex, ethnicity and CMV serostatus was compiled. A later genetic analysis used genome-wide SNP genotypes for about 65% of the 666 donors, treating that subset as a discovery cohort. Every discovery cohort repertoire had been produced on one sequencing platform. Class I and class II HLA loci were covered by the typing at four-digit resolution. The number of typed donors differed by locus: roughly 629-630 for A, B, C, DRB1 and DQB1; 500 to 550 for DQA1; around 580 for DPA1; and around 490 for DPB1. Several DR-DQ haplotypes were treated as single units for association and clustering because of strong linkage in the cohort. Across approximately 400 genotyped donors of the cohort, an average of 235,054 unique TCR beta nucleotide sequences per donor were sequenced, and around 20% of those sequences were non-productive.

Library prep was done by the immunoSEQ multiplex PCR assay. For the multiplex PCR, a mixture combining 60 forward primers for TCR Vbeta segments and 13 reverse primers for TCR Jbeta segments was used. The CDR3 region of rearranged TCR beta genes was amplified from genomic DNA by a multiplex PCR assay. Amplified TCR beta libraries were sequenced as 87-base-pair reads on the Illumina HiSeq System. Per the source publication's procedure: In a later analysis, roughly 80 million unique TCR beta chains were counted across the roughly 610 repertoires, and roughly 9.9 million of these chains were shared by at least two donors. Raw reads were error-corrected and collapsed into unique sequences with a nearest-neighbor algorithm that merged closely related sequences to remove PCR and sequencing errors. To assign V, D and J gene segments, CDR3 sequences were aligned to IMGT reference sequences. For a sequence to be retained, at least a six-nucleotide match to both a V gene segment and a J gene segment was required. A rearrangement counted as productive if the CDR3 had no stop codons and remained in frame with V and J, and every other rearrangement counted as non-productive. Following IMGT convention, CDR3 was defined as the stretch from the second conserved V-encoded cysteine up to the conserved J-encoded phenylalanine. In an earlier analysis of around 540 of the donors, sequences lacking an unambiguous match to a single V gene segment were excluded. An earlier analysis of several hundred of the donors called V segments functional above 56.7% productive rearrangements and segregating when the between-donor standard deviation exceeded 5%. To diagnose cytomegalovirus status from the catalog of TCR beta chain sequences, a statistical classification framework was built. V and J gene assignment, in a later analysis, came from comparing TCR nucleotide sequences with IMGT/GENE-DB human TR gene sequences. Using the TCRdist pipeline, a later analysis assigned CDR3 sequences along with most-parsimonious VDJ recombination scenarios. In a later analysis, each TCR beta chain was defined by its CDR3 amino acid sequence together with its V-gene family, and reads without a unique V-gene family were excluded. A later analysis removed 592 highly shared, low-generation-probability nucleotide sequences to deal with suspected cross-contamination and a sequencing artifact. In a later analysis, a clonal expansion index for each public chain was calculated from normalized within-repertoire ranks of inferred template counts. In a later analysis, generation probabilities were computed with a VDJ recombination model fitted to out-of-frame rearrangements, and the resulting probabilities were checked against IGoR. Hypergeometric tests were used in a later analysis to score TCR-TCR, TCR-HLA and TCR-CMV co-occurrence, with a repertoire-size bias correction applied to the TCR pairs. To estimate false discovery rates, a later analysis permuted the HLA or CMV assignments 20 times. In a later analysis, co-occurring TCRs were grouped using DBSCAN, with TCRdist sequence similarity added in when clustering inside HLA-allele-positive subsets. For co-occurrence clustering, repertoires with fewer than 30,000 or more than 120,000 public chains were excluded, along with 4 to 6 repertoires with anomalous nucleotide sharing. TCRdb obtained this table from immuneACCESS and retained in-frame rearrangements with V and J assigned. These tables miss some clones; where compared with another copy, unresolved V genes account for less than half of the shortfall, and the remainder is unexplained. That table is the source of V, J and clone size, and D and trimming were worked out from the DNA. Here the sample has about 160,000 clones; about 86% occur a single time. The top ten constitute approximately 2% of the sample.

The investigation overall reported the following: Because HLA typing was unavailable for some donors at each locus, only the typed subset was used in association tests. The classifier was reported to diagnose cytomegalovirus status with high specificity and sensitivity in both the original and validation cohorts. A further reported finding was that TCR beta sequences accurately predicted the HLA-A and HLA-B alleles for most subjects in the first cohort. V-gene and J-gene trimming of TCR beta chains was associated with a missense DCLRE1C variant in a later genetic analysis, and the association was replicated in an independent cohort. In a later analysis, TCR association rates were found to vary across HLA loci, with the most associated TCRs seen for DRB1 alleles and the fewest for HLA-C alleles. Across donors, most TCR sequences were observed very rarely, whereas some public TCRs were present in many individuals. In vitro tests confirmed that a few of the cytomegalovirus-associated TCR beta chains recognize cytomegalovirus antigens. Correlated functional status among segregating V segments might be attributable to linkage disequilibrium, but an unknown experimental factor could not be ruled out. In a later analysis, most CMV-associated TCR beta chains were found to appear HLA-restricted, with HLA associations seemingly driven largely by CMV exposure. The authors suggested that the approach could potentially be generalized to other disease states and immunological phenotypes. According to a later analysis, parvovirus B19, influenza, CMV and Epstein-Barr virus appeared linked to several top co-occurrence clusters. A cluster of highly shared sequence variants was judged likely to be a technical artifact of the sequencing pipeline. Only TCR beta chains were sequenced in this cohort, and the absence of alpha or paired-chain data limited detectable features. Sequencing depth was assumed to be roughly uniform across donors in the presence/absence analyses, though that assumption may not hold. The study gave a list of 150 to 200 TCR beta chains associated with cytomegalovirus. Some IMGT-functional V segments, including TRBV6-2 and TRBV6-3, could not be distinguished by the 87-base-pair reads and were therefore excluded. In an earlier analysis of roughly 500 of the donors, most TCR beta V segments appeared in productive rearrangements about 87% or about 30% of the time, broadly matching IMGT annotations. A later genetic analysis reported fewer N-insertions in productive TCRs among donors in an Asian-associated ancestry cluster than the approximately 670-donor mean. Seventeen rarely observed V segments, including chromosome 9 orphons, were excluded from the earlier analysis of several hundred of the donors because counts were too low. When HLA alleles, especially DR and DQ, strongly co-occurred, TCR associations were difficult to assign to individual alleles. Immune exposure information for the cohort was limited to CMV serostatus. In a later analysis, HLA-associated TCR beta chains were found to be more clonally expanded and to have lower generation probabilities than equally common non-associated chains. A later analysis associated some 17,000 TCR beta sequences with specific HLA alleles at a false discovery rate of 0.05.

The germline V gene (reference sequence) provides CDR1 WNHNN and CDR2 SYGVQD. At the junction V is shortened by 3 bases and J by 2 bases, with 11 bases in between. The CDR3 numbers 14 residues from cysteine through phenylalanine. The CDR3 DNA has 42 bases and is translated from base 1. In total, around 600 healthy bone marrow donors made up the cohort. Cohort members were all nominally healthy when sampled, although unrecorded immune exposures were likely present. The donor tested CMV seronegative, placing the donor among the approximately 360 seronegative members of the cohort. Every donor gave a peripheral blood sample, and the peripheral blood mononuclear cells from that sample were used for TCR beta sequencing. Genomic DNA extraction from the blood cell samples was performed with the Qiagen DNeasy Blood Extraction Kit.

This sequence was found in a woman between 18 and 29 years old in good health and CMV-seronegative. The chain is encoded by TRBV10-1 joined to TRBJ2-7; perhaps TRBD1 is the D gene, with 5 bases matching. The specimen was PBMCs. The CDR3 reads CASSDGTQAYEQYF. The DNA sequence is as follows: TGCGCCAGCAGTGATGGAACACAGGCCTACGAGCAGTACTTC.